Listed below are T cell receptor beta chains from one sample, sequenced in a study of blood T cell repertoires in COVID-19. Assay used: immunoSEQ multiplex PCR; TCRdb lists only in-frame clones, some missing. Among about 160,000 clones, about 80% were seen once, and the ten largest hold approximately 8%. The sequencing sample was made of peripheral blood. The receptor set was obtained from a man aged 60 to 75 with acute or convalescent COVID-19. Both conserved end residues are part of each CDR3. A D gene is named only where the DNA matches it firmly. Clone size is shown for a subset of rows, as once, few, many or a class of expanded clone.

>once|TRBV19|TRBJ1-4|NA
CASSIREKLFF
TGTGCCAGTAGTATCCGGGAAAAACTGTTTTTT
>NA|TRBV2|TRBJ2-1|TRBD2
CATSTSGRFGDEQFF
TGTGCCACCTCGACTAGCGGCCGATTCGGTGATGAGCAGTTCTTC
>NA|TRBV6-2/TRBV6-3|TRBJ2-5|NA
CASSWQGGETQYF
TGTGCCAGCAGTTGGCAAGGCGGAGAGACCCAGTACTTC
>once|TRBV6-5|TRBJ2-7|NA
CASSSLGSYEQYF
TGTGCCAGCAGCTCCCTCGGCTCCTACGAGCAGTACTTC
>NA|TRBV10-3|TRBJ2-2|TRBD2
CAISGITSGNTGELFF
TGTGCCATCAGTGGGATCACTAGCGGGAACACCGGGGAGCTGTTTTTT
>NA|TRBV30|TRBJ2-7|NA
CAWKAQGMRQYF
TGTGCCTGGAAAGCACAGGGAATGAGGCAGTACTTC
>NA|TRBV5-1|TRBJ2-2|NA
CASRLARGSNTGELFF
TGCGCCAGCAGGCTTGCCAGGGGATCGAACACCGGGGAGCTGTTTTTT
>NA|TRBV5-1|TRBJ1-1|NA
CASGFNTVGGAFF
TGCGCCAGCGGATTTAACACCGTCGGGGGAGCTTTCTTT
>NA|TRBV30|TRBJ1-3|NA
CAWSGPSSHTIYF
TGTGCCTGGAGTGGCCCCTCGAGCCACACCATATATTTT
>NA|TRBV2|TRBJ2-7|TRBD1
CASSGKPGQQFYEQYF
TGTGCCAGCAGTGGCAAGCCGGGACAGCAGTTCTACGAGCAGTACTTC
>NA|TRBV7-2|TRBJ2-1|NA
CASSSRLGGNNEQFF
TGTGCCAGCAGCTCCAGACTTGGGGGGAACAATGAGCAGTTCTTC
>NA|TRBV2|TRBJ2-5|NA
CASGTLRGTQYF
TGTGCCAGCGGAACGCTAAGGGGGACACAGTACTTC
>few|TRBV9|TRBJ2-7|NA
CASSSGTTSHTYEQYF
TGTGCCAGCAGCTCAGGCACAACATCCCACACCTACGAGCAGTACTTC
>once|TRBV4-3|TRBJ2-1|TRBD2
CASSQDAGGNEQFF
TGCGCCAGCAGCCAAGATGCGGGGGGGAATGAGCAGTTCTTC
>NA|TRBV7-3|TRBJ2-1|TRBD1
CASSVQGTYYNEQFF
TGTGCCAGCAGCGTACAGGGGACCTATTACAATGAGCAGTTCTTC
>few|TRBV4-3|TRBJ2-7|TRBD2
CASSQGLSSGGAYEQYF
TGCGCCAGCAGCCAAGGCCTATCTAGCGGGGGGGCCTACGAGCAGTACTTC
>NA|TRBV4-1|TRBJ2-4|TRBD1
CASSQPGQGYNIQYF
TGCGCCAGCAGCCAACCGGGACAGGGGTACAACATTCAGTACTTC
>NA|TRBV6-5|TRBJ1-5|NA
CASSYSAGIGVQPQHF
TGTGCCAGCAGTTACTCGGCCGGGATCGGTGTTCAGCCCCAGCATTTT
>NA|TRBV11-2|TRBJ2-7|TRBD1
CASSLGVGGTGVYEQYF
TGTGCCAGCAGCTTAGGGGTAGGCGGGACAGGGGTATACGAGCAGTACTTC
>NA|TRBV6-5|TRBJ2-7|NA
CASSYLSGRHAYEQYF
TGTGCCAGCAGTTACCTCTCAGGGAGGCACGCCTACGAGCAGTACTTC
>NA|TRBV29-1|TRBJ2-1|TRBD2
CSVEARLAGSLREQFF
TGCAGCGTTGAAGCTCGACTAGCGGGGTCCCTCCGTGAGCAGTTCTTC
>NA|TRBV7-9|TRBJ2-7|TRBD2
CASSFLAGESGEQYF
TGTGCCAGCAGCTTTTTAGCGGGGGAATCGGGCGAGCAGTACTTC
>NA|TRBV27|TRBJ2-3|NA
CANSFVFTDTQYF
TGTGCCAACAGTTTTGTCTTCACAGATACGCAGTATTTT
>NA|TRBV12-5|TRBJ1-1|NA
CASGLEAEGAFF
TGTGCTAGTGGTTTGGAGGCGGAGGGAGCTTTCTTT
>NA|TRBV10-2|TRBJ2-1|NA
CASSVREYNEQFF
TGCGCCAGCAGTGTCCGAGAGTACAATGAGCAGTTCTTC
>NA|TRBV3-1/TRBV3-2|TRBJ1-1|NA
CASSRQRGAGNTEAFF
TGTGCCAGCAGCCGTCAAAGGGGCGCTGGGAACACTGAAGCTTTCTTT
>NA|TRBV2|TRBJ2-3|NA
CASRRGGRTDTQYF
TGTGCCAGCAGGAGGGGGGGCCGTACAGATACGCAGTATTTT
>once|TRBV6-6|TRBJ2-2|NA
CASSYLWEVGELFF
TGTGCCAGCAGTTACTTGTGGGAGGTCGGGGAGCTGTTTTTT
>NA|TRBV12-5|TRBJ2-5|NA
CASGFQARETQYF
TGTGCTAGTGGTTTCCAGGCGAGAGAGACCCAGTACTTC
>NA|TRBV2|TRBJ1-1|TRBD1
CASSQGTGDITEAFF
TGTGCCAGCAGCCAAGGGACAGGGGACATCACTGAAGCTTTCTTT
>NA|TRBV19|TRBJ2-5|TRBD2
CASSTVAGGEEETQYF
TGTGCCAGTAGTACTGTAGCGGGGGGGGAAGAAGAGACCCAGTACTTC
>NA|TRBV6-5|TRBJ1-2|TRBD1
CASGAGGTSYGYTF
TGTGCCAGCGGGGCAGGGGGAACGAGCTATGGCTACACCTTC
>NA|TRBV5-4|TRBJ2-1|NA
CASRVGGGLDEQFF
TGTGCCAGCAGAGTTGGCGGGGGCCTCGATGAGCAGTTCTTC
>NA|TRBV20-1|TRBJ1-1|NA
CSARVIEAFF
TGCAGTGCTAGAGTTATTGAAGCTTTCTTT
>NA|TRBV4-3|TRBJ1-1|TRBD1
CASSPGTGWNTEAFF
TGCGCCAGCAGCCCCGGGACAGGGTGGAACACTGAAGCTTTCTTT
>NA|TRBV5-8|TRBJ2-7|NA
CASSFVKGTPHEQYF
TGTGCCAGCAGCTTTGTGAAGGGGACTCCCCACGAGCAGTACTTC
>NA|TRBV7-2|TRBJ1-1|NA
CASSLGGGERTEAFF
TGTGCCAGCAGCTTAGGGGGGGGCGAGAGAACTGAAGCTTTCTTT
>NA|TRBV18|TRBJ2-5|NA
CASSPLSFLVDETQYF
TGTGCCAGCTCACCACTTAGTTTTCTAGTTGATGAGACCCAGTACTTC
>NA|TRBV5-6|TRBJ1-4|TRBD1
CASSFPTGTDEKLFF
TGTGCCAGCAGCTTTCCGACAGGGACGGACGAAAAACTGTTTTTT
>NA|TRBV9|TRBJ1-6|TRBD1
CASSVGWTGGGPLHF
TGTGCCAGCAGCGTAGGATGGACAGGGGGCGGACCCCTCCACTTT
>NA|TRBV19|TRBJ2-1|TRBD2
CASSWSAGGTYNEQFF
TGTGCCAGTAGTTGGTCAGCGGGGGGAACCTACAATGAGCAGTTCTTC
>NA|TRBV12-3/TRBV12-4|TRBJ2-7|NA
CASSLNRVEQYF
TGTGCCAGCAGTTTAAACAGGGTTGAGCAGTACTTC
>NA|TRBV7-9|TRBJ2-1|NA
CASSRDFSSYNEQFF
TGTGCCAGCAGCCGGGACTTTTCCTCCTACAATGAGCAGTTCTTC
>NA|TRBV6-1|TRBJ1-4|NA
CASSEASGVVEKLFF
TGTGCCAGCAGTGAAGCCTCAGGGGTGGTCGAAAAACTGTTTTTT
>NA|TRBV27|TRBJ1-2|NA
CASTLLAGGTYGYTF
TGTGCCAGCACCCTCCTAGCGGGGGGTACCTATGGCTACACCTTC
>NA|TRBV7-8|TRBJ1-2|NA
CASSLAPAIYGYTF
TGTGCCAGCAGCTTAGCGCCAGCGATCTATGGCTACACCTTC
>once|TRBV6-1|TRBJ1-2|NA
CASSEAFSRGAYGYTF
TGTGCCAGCAGTGAAGCTTTCTCCAGGGGCGCCTATGGCTACACCTTC
>NA|TRBV10-3|TRBJ1-4|NA
CAIRNPGLEMGKLFF
TGTGCCATCAGAAATCCGGGACTGGAGATGGGAAAACTGTTTTTT
>NA|TRBV28|TRBJ2-7|TRBD2
CASRPGGELSYEQYF
TGTGCCAGCCGACCGGGAGGAGAGCTCTCCTACGAGCAGTACTTC
>NA|TRBV25-1|TRBJ2-1|NA
CASSEPGRNNEQFF
TGTGCCAGCAGTGAACCAGGTCGGAACAATGAGCAGTTCTTC
>NA|TRBV19|TRBJ1-5|TRBD1
CASSISRGPFQPQHF
TGTGCCAGTAGTATTTCCAGGGGGCCCTTTCAGCCCCAGCATTTT
>NA|TRBV19|TRBJ1-1|NA
CASSIAGGTEAFF
TGTGCCAGTAGTATAGCCGGGGGCACTGAAGCTTTCTTT
>once|TRBV21-1|TRBJ1-2|NA
CASSKCRHTGYGYTF
TGTGCCAGCAGCAAATGCCGGCATACAGGGTATGGCTACACCTTC
>NA|TRBV30|TRBJ2-7|TRBD2
CAWSVYAGVEQYF
TGTGCCTGGAGTGTATACGCGGGGGTCGAGCAGTACTTC
>NA|TRBV11-2|TRBJ1-1|NA
CASSLFREGTEAFF
TGTGCCAGCAGCTTATTCAGGGAAGGCACTGAAGCTTTCTTT
>NA|TRBV6-5|TRBJ1-1|NA
CASTARGGYTEAFF
TGTGCCAGCACGGCACGCGGGGGGTACACTGAAGCTTTCTTT
>NA|TRBV6-2/TRBV6-3|TRBJ2-3|NA
CASSYHSGSTDTQYF
TGTGCCAGCAGTTATCACTCGGGTAGCACAGATACGCAGTATTTT
>NA|TRBV10-2|TRBJ2-3|TRBD2
CASSEGASGGAGTDTQYF
TGCGCCAGCAGTGAGGGGGCTAGCGGGGGGGCTGGCACAGATACGCAGTATTTT
>NA|TRBV6-6|TRBJ2-1|TRBD2
CASSWDRGGEQFF
TGTGCCAGCAGCTGGGACCGGGGGGGAGAGCAGTTCTTC